This passage covers 17 T cell receptor beta chains from one sample sequenced in a study of siplizumab effects on memory and regulatory T cells. Some clones are missing from TCRdb's copy, which holds only in-frame ones; the method was immunoSEQ multiplex PCR. The sample yields 100,000 or so clones, 85% to 95% seen once. Sequencing input: Tregs sorted from blood. These receptors were obtained from a human donor in good health.

This chain uses TRBV30 with TRBJ2-5; maybe TRBD2 (6 bases). The length of the CDR3 is 17 residues. V lost 3 bases and J 4 bases, leaving 24 bases between the germline ends. Germline lookup yields CDR1 GTSNPN and CDR2 SVGIG (reference sequence). The CDR3 nucleotides are TGTGCCTGGAGCGATATTATAGTGGCGGGAAGGACAGAGACCCAGTACTTC. This gives the protein CAWSDIIVAGRTETQYF.

The chain combines TRBV10-1 with TRBJ2-5; TRBD2 might be the D (5 bases). CDR1 and CDR2 from the germline V gene are WNHNN and SYGVQD (reference sequence). This CDR3 has 13 residues. The ends were cut back, 3 bases at V and 2 bases at J, with 7 bases in the middle. The CDR3 region has the DNA TGCGCCAGCAGTGAAACGGGACAAGAGACCCAGTACTTC. Translation gives CASSETGQETQYF.

V and J are TRBV7-2 and TRBJ2-7; D call uncertain. CDR1 and CDR2 (germline): SGHTA, FQGNSA. V dropped 1 base and J dropped 2 bases, with 9 bases sitting between them. The CDR3 is made up of 14 amino acids. The CDR3 DNA sequence: TGTGCCAGCAGCTTAGATCCCGGGCCCTACGAGCAGTACTTC. Protein sequence: CASSLDPGPYEQYF. The full variable domain, rest sourced from reference TRBV7-2 and TRBJ2-7, is GAGVSQSPSNKVTEKGKDVELRCDPISGHTALYWYRQSLGQGLEFLIYFQGNSAPDKSGLPSDRFSAERTGGSVSTLTIQRTQQEDSAVYLCASSLDPGPYEQYFGPGTRLTVT.

The rearrangement uses TRBV29-1 and TRBJ2-7; 7 nucleotides align to TRBD1. Germline-derived CDR1 and CDR2 are SQVTM and ANQGSEA. The CDR3 runs 12 residues. The V and J ends lost 4 bases and 4 bases, in that order; junction bases with no gene match: 4. The CDR3: CSVVGTDYEQYF. The CDR3 nucleotides are TGCAGCGTTGTTGGGACAGATTACGAGCAGTACTTC.

The chain recombines TRBV5-1 with TRBJ1-1; possible D gene TRBD1, 5 bases. The CDR3 sequence is 15 residues long. Per germline, CDR1 SGHRS and CDR2 YFSETQ. Trimming took 0 bases from V and 0 from J, leaving 9 bases between them. CDR3 sequence reads: CASSLVGGLNTEAFF. The CDR3 nucleotides are TGCGCCAGCAGCTTGGTCGGGGGTTTGAACACTGAAGCTTTCTTT.

This clone has more than one count but fewer than ten. This chain uses TRBV7-2 with TRBJ1-2; TRBD1 might be the D (5 bases). Germline loops: CDR1 SGHTA, CDR2 FQGNSA. The V end was cut by 3 bases, the J end by 0 bases, with 5 bases between. The CDR3 contains 13 residues. CDR3 amino acids: CASSLGPNYGYTF. CDR3 bases: TGTGCCAGCAGCTTGGGACCTAACTATGGCTACACCTTC.

This CDR3 reads CASSVGPGAAFVGSYNEQFF. The DNA for the CDR3 is TGTGCCAGCAGCGTAGGCCCGGGAGCGGCTTTTGTTGGCTCCTACAATGAGCAGTTCTTC. The rearrangement links TRBV9 to TRBJ2-1; tentatively, D is TRBD2 (6 bases). The V end was cut by 0 bases, the J end by 0 bases, with 22 bases between. The CDR3 length is 20 residues. Germline V lookup: CDR1 SGDLS, CDR2 YYNGEE.

This clone was detected once. This chain links TRBV10-3 with TRBJ2-1; tentatively, D is TRBD1 (8 bases). In germline, CDR1 is ENHRY, CDR2 SYGVKD. The CDR3 runs to 13 residues. Trimming left V 8 bases short and J 6 bases short, with 14 bases between. CDR3 amino acids: CAIGQGGGNEQFF. The DNA for the CDR3 is TGTGCCATCGGACAGGGAGGGGGCAATGAGCAGTTCTTC.

The rearrangement links TRBV10-2 to TRBJ2-2; D may be TRBD1 (6 bases). Germline V gives CDR1 WSHSY, CDR2 SAAADI. This CDR3 region has 15 residues. V gave up 4 bases and J gave up 1 base, with 10 bases separating them. This CDR3 reads CASSGVRGNTGELFF. CDR3 DNA: TGCGCCAGCAGTGGCGTCAGGGGGAACACCGGGGAGCTGTTTTTT.

The chain employs TRBV9 and TRBJ2-1, with 7 bases aligning to TRBD2. This CDR3 comprises 16 residues. J was trimmed by 5 bases and V by 0 bases; bases with no gene match: 8. Germline assignment: CDR1 SGDLS and CDR2 YYNGEE. In DNA form, the CDR3 reads TGTGCCAGCAGCGTAGAGGCGGGAGAGCGGAACAATGAGCAGTTCTTC. Its protein product is CASSVEAGERNNEQFF.

V gene TRBV10-3 combines with J gene TRBJ2-3; 9 positions match TRBD2. The ends lost 8 bases at V and 6 bases at J; junction bases unmatched: 12. Germline V gene sequence: CDR1 ENHRY, CDR2 SYGVKD. The CDR3 has 15 residues. The CDR3 nucleotides are TGTGCCATCGGCTTAGCGGGAGAAGGCGCGGATACGCAGTATTTT. Protein product: CAIGLAGEGADTQYF.

In regard to this clone: Additional DNA sequences in this sample encode the identical CDR3. The chain recombines TRBV5-4 with TRBJ1-1; tentative D call: TRBD1 (6 bases). Trimming left V 0 bases short and J 11 bases short, with 14 bases between. The length of the CDR3 is 13 residues. Germline V gene sequence: CDR1 SGHNT, CDR2 YYREEE (reference sequence). CDR3 loop: CASSLVAEGEAFF. The CDR3 DNA is TGTGCCAGCAGCTTGGTCGCGGAGGGGGAGGCTTTCTTT.

The V and J genes are TRBV30 and TRBJ1-3; no firm D call. V was shortened by 2 bases and J by 3 bases, with 8 bases between the two germline ends. Germline V gene sequence: CDR1 GTSNPN, CDR2 SVGIG (reference sequence). This CDR3 comprises 13 residues. The CDR3 nucleotides are TGTGCCTGGAGTCTAATCCTTGGAAACACCATATATTTT. Translating it yields CAWSLILGNTIYF.

V is TRBV9 and J is TRBJ1-1; D remains ambiguous. The germline V gene has CDR1 SGDLS and CDR2 YYNGEE. This CDR3 has 16 residues. With 0 bases removed from V and 5 bases from J, the gap between germline ends came to 17 bases. CDR3 coding DNA: TGTGCCAGCAGCGTAGTGGACGCCGGGATGGGGACTGAAGCTTTCTTT. This translates into CASSVVDAGMGTEAFF.

V gene TRBV5-5 combines with J gene TRBJ1-2; D not certain. CDR1 is SGHKS and CDR2 is YYEKEE in the germline V gene (reference sequence). This CDR3 comprises 13 residues. Trimming took 0 bases from V and 6 from J, leaving 9 bases between them. The CDR3 DNA follows: TGTGCCAGCAGCTTGGCCAGAAACCATGGCTACACCTTC. Protein product: CASSLARNHGYTF.

V and J are TRBV10-3 and TRBJ2-5; D gene ambiguous. CDR3 length equals 12 residues. Deletions cut 8 bases from V and 5 bases from J, with 12 bases between. Looked up from germline, CDR1 is ENHRY and CDR2 is SYGVKD. CDR3 sequence: CAIRAEAETQYF. In nucleotides, the CDR3 is TGTGCCATCCGGGCTGAGGCGGAGACCCAGTACTTC.

In nucleotides, the CDR3 is TGTGCCAGCAGTGGACAGGCGAACACTGAAGCTTTCTTT. Its protein product is CASSGQANTEAFF. The gene calls are TRBV6-1 and TRBJ1-1; D is possibly TRBD1 (6 bases). Per germline, CDR1 MNHNS and CDR2 SASEGT. This CDR3 region has 13 residues. Trimming removed 4 bases from V and 1 base from J, with 7 bases in between.